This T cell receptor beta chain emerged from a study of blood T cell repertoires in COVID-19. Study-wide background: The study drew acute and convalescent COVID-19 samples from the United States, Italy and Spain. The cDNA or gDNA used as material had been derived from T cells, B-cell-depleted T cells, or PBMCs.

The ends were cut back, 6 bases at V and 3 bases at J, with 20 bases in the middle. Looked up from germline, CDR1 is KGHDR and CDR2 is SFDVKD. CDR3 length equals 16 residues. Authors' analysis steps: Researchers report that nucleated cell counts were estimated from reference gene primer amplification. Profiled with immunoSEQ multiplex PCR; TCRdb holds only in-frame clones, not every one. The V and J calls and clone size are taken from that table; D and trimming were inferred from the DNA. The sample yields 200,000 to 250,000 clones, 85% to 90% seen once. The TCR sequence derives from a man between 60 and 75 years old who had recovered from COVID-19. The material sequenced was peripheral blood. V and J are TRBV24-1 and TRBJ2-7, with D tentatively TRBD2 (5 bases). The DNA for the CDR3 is TGTGCCACCAGTTGGAGGCGCCAAACAAGTAGCTACGAGCAGTACTTC. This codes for CATSWRRQTSSYEQYF.